The subject of this entry is one TCR beta chain. Its antigen is currently unknown. CD4+ or CD8+ T cells were sorted as naive CD45RA+ or memory CD45RO+. The sample belongs to a study of regulatory dendritic cells for organ transplantation. The study, taken as a whole, reports: Naive T cells showed high diversity, memory cells less, memory CD8+ least.

V lost 3 bases to trimming and J lost 3 bases, with 9 bases between them. CDR3 length equals 13 residues. The germline V gene encodes CDR1 SGHKS and CDR2 YYEKEE (reference sequence). TCRdb's copy holds only in-frame clones and misses some; the assay was immunoSEQ multiplex PCR. The sample has approximately 29,000 clones, around 80% seen once. V usage is TRBV5-5 and J usage is TRBJ2-5, with D possibly TRBD2 on 5 matching bases. Sequenced input: naive CD4+ T cells from blood. Subset noted: CD45RA+ naive T cells. The source is a human donor in good health. This CDR3 reads CASSSYSEETQYF. The CDR3 DNA sequence: TGTGCCAGCAGCTCCTATAGCGAAGAGACCCAGTACTTC.